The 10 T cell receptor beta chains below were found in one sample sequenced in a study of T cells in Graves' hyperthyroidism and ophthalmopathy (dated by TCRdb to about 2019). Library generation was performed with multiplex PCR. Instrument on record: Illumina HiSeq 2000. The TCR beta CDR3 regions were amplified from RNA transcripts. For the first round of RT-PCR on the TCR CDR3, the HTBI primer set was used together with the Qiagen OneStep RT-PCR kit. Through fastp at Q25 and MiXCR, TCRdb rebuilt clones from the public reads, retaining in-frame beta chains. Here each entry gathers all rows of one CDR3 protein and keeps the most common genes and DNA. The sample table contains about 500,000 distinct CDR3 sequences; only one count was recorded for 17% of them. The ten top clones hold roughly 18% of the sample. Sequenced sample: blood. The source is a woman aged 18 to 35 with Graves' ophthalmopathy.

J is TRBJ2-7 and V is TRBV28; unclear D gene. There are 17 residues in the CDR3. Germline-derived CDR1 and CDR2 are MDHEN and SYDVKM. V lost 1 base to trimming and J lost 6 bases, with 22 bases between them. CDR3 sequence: CASSLFPLAALSGEQYF. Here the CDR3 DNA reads TGTGCCAGCAGTTTATTCCCCTTGGCAGCTCTCTCCGGCGAGCAGTACTTC.

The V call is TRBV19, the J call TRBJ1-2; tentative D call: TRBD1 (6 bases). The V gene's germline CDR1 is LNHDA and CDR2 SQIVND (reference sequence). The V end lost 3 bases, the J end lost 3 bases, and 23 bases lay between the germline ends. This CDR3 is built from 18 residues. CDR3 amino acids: CASSIDVDRGWAYYGYTF. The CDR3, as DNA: TGTGCCAGTAGTATTGACGTGGACAGAGGATGGGCCTACTATGGCTACACCTTC.

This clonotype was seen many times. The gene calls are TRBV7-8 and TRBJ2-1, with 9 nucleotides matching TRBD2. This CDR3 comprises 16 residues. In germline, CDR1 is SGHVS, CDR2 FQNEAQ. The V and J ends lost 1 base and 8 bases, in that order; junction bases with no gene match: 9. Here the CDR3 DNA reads TGTGCCAGCAGCTTAGGGCCAGTAGCGGGAGATCATGAGCAGTTCTTC. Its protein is CASSLGPVAGDHEQFF.

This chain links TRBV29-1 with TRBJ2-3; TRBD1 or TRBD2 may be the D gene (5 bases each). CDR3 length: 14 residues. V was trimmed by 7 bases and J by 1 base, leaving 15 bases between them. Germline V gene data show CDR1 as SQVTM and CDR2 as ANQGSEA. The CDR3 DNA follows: TGCAGCGGATTGACGGGACGGCGCACAGATACGCAGTATTTT. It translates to CSGLTGRRTDTQYF.

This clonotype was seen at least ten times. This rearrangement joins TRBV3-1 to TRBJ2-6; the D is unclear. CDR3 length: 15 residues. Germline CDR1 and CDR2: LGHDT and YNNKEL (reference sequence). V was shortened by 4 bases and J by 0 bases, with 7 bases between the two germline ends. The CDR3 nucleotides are TGTGCCAGCAGCCTACCGGGCTCTGGGGCCAACGTCCTGACTTTC. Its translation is CASSLPGSGANVLTF.

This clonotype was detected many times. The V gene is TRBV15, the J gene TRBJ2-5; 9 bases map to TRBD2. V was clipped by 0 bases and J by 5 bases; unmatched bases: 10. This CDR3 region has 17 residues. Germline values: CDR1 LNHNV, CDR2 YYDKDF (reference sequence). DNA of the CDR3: TGTGCCACCAGCAGAGATGGTAAAGCGGGGGGTTTCGAGACCCAGTACTTC. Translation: CATSRDGKAGGFETQYF.

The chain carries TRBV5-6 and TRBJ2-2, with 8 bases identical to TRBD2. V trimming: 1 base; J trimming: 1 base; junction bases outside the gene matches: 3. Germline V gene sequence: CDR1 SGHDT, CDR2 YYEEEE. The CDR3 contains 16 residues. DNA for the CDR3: TGTGCCAGCAGCTTGCAGAGCGGGGGGAACACCGGGGAGCTGTTTTTT. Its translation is CASSLQSGGNTGELFF.

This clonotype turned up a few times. The CDR3 loop is CASQTDSGAPLHF. The CDR3 nucleotides are TGTGCCAGTCAGACAGACAGTGGAGCACCCCTCCACTTT. The chain couples TRBV19 to TRBJ1-6; weak D call: TRBD1 (5 bases). Germline-derived CDR1 and CDR2 are LNHDA and SQIVND (reference sequence). The ends were cut back, 8 bases at V and 11 bases at J, with 16 bases in the middle. The CDR3 has 13 residues. Using reference TRBV19 and TRBJ1-6 for the parts outside the CDR3, the full variable domain is DGGITQSPKYLFRKEGQNVTLSCEQNLNHDAMYWYRQDPGQGLRLIYYSQIVNDFQKGDIAEGYSVSREKKESFPLTVTSAQKNPTAFYLCASQTDSGAPLHFGNGTRLTVT.

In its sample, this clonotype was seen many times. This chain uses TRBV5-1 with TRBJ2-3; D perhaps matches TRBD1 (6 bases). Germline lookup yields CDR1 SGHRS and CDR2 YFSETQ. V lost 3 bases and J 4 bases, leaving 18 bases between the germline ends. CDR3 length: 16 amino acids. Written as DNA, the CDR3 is TGCGCCAGCAGCTGGTTGAGCAGGGGTAGCGCAGATACGCAGTATTTT. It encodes CASSWLSRGSADTQYF. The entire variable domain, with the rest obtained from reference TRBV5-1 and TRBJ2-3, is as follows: KAGVTQTPRYLIKTRGQQVTLSCSPISGHRSVSWYQQTPGQGLQFLFEYFSETQRNKGNFPGRFSGRQFSNSRSEMNVSTLELGDSALYLCASSWLSRGSADTQYFGPGTRLTVL.

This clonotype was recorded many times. The DNA of the CDR3 is TGTGCCAGCAACAACAGGGTTGAACACGAGCAGTACTTC. It codes for CASNNRVEHEQYF. The V gene is TRBV28, the J gene TRBJ2-7, with D perhaps TRBD1 (6 bases). The CDR3 spans 13 residues. Germline V gene sequence: CDR1 MDHEN, CDR2 SYDVKM. The V end lost 7 bases, the J end lost 5 bases, and 15 bases lay between the germline ends.